This is a list of T cell receptor beta chains from one sample in a study of T cell responses to AZD1222 COVID-19 vaccine. Only in-frame clones appear in the TCRdb table, and some are missing; sequencing was by immunoSEQ multiplex PCR. The sample records some 130,000 clones, around 90% being singletons. The material was peripheral blood, obtained 28 days after the second AZD1222 dose. The receptors were gathered from an adult who received the AZD1222 COVID-19 vaccine. Both conserved end residues are part of each CDR3. The order of the fields is V gene, D gene, J gene, clone size, CDR3 protein, CDR3 DNA. D genes are given only for firm matches. Not all rows give a size; the values are once, few, many and, for expanded clones, a class.

V gene: TRBV4-3; D gene: .; J gene: TRBJ1-3; clone size: few; CDR3 protein: CASSQDWAGEYTIYF; CDR3 DNA: TGCGCCAGCAGCCAAGATTGGGCAGGGGAGTACACCATATATTTT
V gene: TRBV9; D gene: .; J gene: TRBJ1-2; clone size: .; CDR3 protein: CASSVVTAVEGVYGYTF; CDR3 DNA: TGTGCCAGCAGCGTAGTGACAGCTGTGGAGGGGGTCTATGGCTACACCTTC
V gene: TRBV29-1; D gene: .; J gene: TRBJ1-4; clone size: .; CDR3 protein: CSARGGVGEKLFF; CDR3 DNA: TGCAGCGCAAGAGGTGGGGTAGGAGAAAAACTGTTTTTT
V gene: TRBV5-5; D gene: .; J gene: TRBJ1-2; clone size: .; CDR3 protein: CASSLGGGFGSPHGYTF; CDR3 DNA: TGTGCCAGCAGCTTGGGCGGAGGGTTTGGTAGCCCACATGGCTACACCTTC
V gene: TRBV4-1; D gene: .; J gene: TRBJ2-1; clone size: .; CDR3 protein: CASSQVPFGNEQFF; CDR3 DNA: TGCGCCAGCAGCCAAGTTCCCTTTGGCAATGAGCAGTTCTTC
V gene: TRBV28; D gene: .; J gene: TRBJ2-3; clone size: .; CDR3 protein: CASSLVSQIYTDTQYF; CDR3 DNA: TGTGCCAGCAGTTTAGTAAGCCAGATCTACACAGATACGCAGTATTTT
V gene: TRBV24-1; D gene: TRBD1; J gene: TRBJ2-1; clone size: .; CDR3 protein: CATSDRQGALYNEQFF; CDR3 DNA: TGTGCCACCAGTGATCGACAGGGGGCCCTCTACAATGAGCAGTTCTTC
V gene: TRBV18; D gene: .; J gene: TRBJ2-7; clone size: .; CDR3 protein: CASSPLGNPYEQYF; CDR3 DNA: TGTGCCAGCTCACCCCTCGGGAACCCCTACGAGCAGTACTTC
V gene: TRBV9; D gene: .; J gene: TRBJ1-1; clone size: .; CDR3 protein: CASSVEIAPDTEAFF; CDR3 DNA: TGTGCCAGCAGCGTAGAAATAGCGCCGGACACTGAAGCTTTCTTT
V gene: TRBV11-3; D gene: .; J gene: TRBJ2-1; clone size: few; CDR3 protein: CASSPTYNEQFF; CDR3 DNA: TGTGCCAGCAGCCCCACGTACAATGAGCAGTTCTTC
V gene: TRBV6-5; D gene: .; J gene: TRBJ1-5; clone size: .; CDR3 protein: CASGPFSNQPQHF; CDR3 DNA: TGTGCCAGCGGGCCATTTAGCAATCAGCCCCAGCATTTT
V gene: TRBV7-2; D gene: TRBD1; J gene: TRBJ1-1; clone size: .; CDR3 protein: CASSGQGARGEAFF; CDR3 DNA: TGTGCCAGCAGCGGCCAGGGGGCGCGAGGTGAAGCTTTCTTT
V gene: TRBV6-1; D gene: .; J gene: TRBJ1-4; clone size: .; CDR3 protein: CASSGTSWLTDEKLFF; CDR3 DNA: TGTGCCAGCAGTGGGACCAGTTGGCTGACCGATGAAAAACTGTTTTTT
V gene: TRBV28; D gene: .; J gene: TRBJ2-2; clone size: .; CDR3 protein: CASSFQGGNTGELFF; CDR3 DNA: TGTGCCAGCAGTTTCCAGGGGGGGAACACCGGGGAGCTGTTTTTT
V gene: TRBV6-5; D gene: .; J gene: TRBJ1-1; clone size: .; CDR3 protein: CASRDSGAMNTEAFF; CDR3 DNA: TGTGCCAGCAGGGACTCAGGGGCCATGAACACTGAAGCTTTCTTT
V gene: TRBV5-6; D gene: .; J gene: TRBJ1-5; clone size: .; CDR3 protein: CASSLGSSQPQHF; CDR3 DNA: TGTGCCAGCAGCTTGGGCAGTTCCCAGCCCCAGCATTTT
V gene: TRBV28; D gene: .; J gene: TRBJ1-2; clone size: .; CDR3 protein: CASSSLSTHYGYTF; CDR3 DNA: TGTGCCAGCAGTTCCCTCTCCACCCACTATGGCTACACCTTC
V gene: TRBV28; D gene: TRBD2; J gene: TRBJ2-1; clone size: .; CDR3 protein: CASRLADPYNEQFF; CDR3 DNA: TGTGCCAGCAGGCTAGCGGACCCTTACAATGAGCAGTTCTTC
V gene: TRBV28; D gene: TRBD1; J gene: TRBJ2-1; clone size: .; CDR3 protein: CASSSQGAHYNEQFF; CDR3 DNA: TGTGCCAGCAGTTCCCAGGGGGCGCATTACAATGAGCAGTTCTTC
V gene: TRBV18; D gene: .; J gene: TRBJ2-5; clone size: few; CDR3 protein: CASSPRDRETQYF; CDR3 DNA: TGTGCCAGCTCACCGAGAGATAGGGAGACCCAGTACTTC
V gene: TRBV19; D gene: .; J gene: TRBJ1-1; clone size: .; CDR3 protein: CASSIWAANTEAFF; CDR3 DNA: TGTGCCAGTAGTATTTGGGCAGCGAACACTGAAGCTTTCTTT
V gene: TRBV7-9; D gene: .; J gene: TRBJ1-1; clone size: .; CDR3 protein: CASSPRDFADNTEAFF; CDR3 DNA: TGTGCCAGCAGCCCTAGGGACTTCGCGGATAACACTGAAGCTTTCTTT
V gene: TRBV7-9; D gene: TRBD2; J gene: TRBJ2-1; clone size: .; CDR3 protein: CASSLGSGDAYNEQFF; CDR3 DNA: TGTGCCAGCAGCTTAGGAAGCGGGGACGCCTACAATGAGCAGTTCTTC
V gene: TRBV10-2; D gene: TRBD1; J gene: TRBJ1-1; clone size: .; CDR3 protein: CASSESGTGIMNTEAFF; CDR3 DNA: TGCGCCAGCAGTGAGTCGGGGACAGGGATCATGAACACTGAAGCTTTCTTT
V gene: TRBV5-3; D gene: .; J gene: TRBJ1-1; clone size: .; CDR3 protein: CARSPSGWGNPEAFF; CDR3 DNA: TGTGCCAGAAGCCCCTCGGGGTGGGGGAACCCTGAAGCTTTCTTT
V gene: TRBV5-1; D gene: TRBD1; J gene: TRBJ1-2; clone size: .; CDR3 protein: CASSLAGTGTYYGYTF; CDR3 DNA: TGCGCCAGCAGCTTGGCCGGGACAGGGACCTACTATGGCTACACCTTC
V gene: TRBV7-2; D gene: .; J gene: TRBJ1-2; clone size: .; CDR3 protein: CASSLVFNGYTF; CDR3 DNA: TGTGCCAGCAGCTTAGTTTTCAATGGCTACACCTTC
V gene: TRBV5-4; D gene: TRBD1; J gene: TRBJ1-2; clone size: .; CDR3 protein: CASSQTGGHGYTF; CDR3 DNA: TGTGCCAGCAGCCAGACAGGGGGGCATGGCTACACCTTC
V gene: TRBV6-1; D gene: .; J gene: TRBJ2-5; clone size: .; CDR3 protein: CASSEQGWETQYF; CDR3 DNA: TGTGCCAGCAGTGAACAGGGATGGGAGACCCAGTACTTC
V gene: TRBV9; D gene: TRBD1; J gene: TRBJ1-3; clone size: .; CDR3 protein: CASSVGDRGNSGNTIYF; CDR3 DNA: TGTGCCAGCAGCGTAGGGGACAGGGGAAACTCTGGAAACACCATATATTTT
V gene: TRBV2; D gene: TRBD1; J gene: TRBJ2-2; clone size: few; CDR3 protein: CASKLQGWTGELFF; CDR3 DNA: TGTGCCAGCAAATTACAGGGGTGGACCGGGGAGCTGTTTTTT
V gene: TRBV9; D gene: .; J gene: TRBJ1-1; clone size: .; CDR3 protein: CASSVDGSRMNTEAFF; CDR3 DNA: TGTGCCAGCAGCGTAGATGGCAGCCGAATGAACACTGAAGCTTTCTTT
V gene: TRBV15; D gene: .; J gene: TRBJ1-4; clone size: .; CDR3 protein: CATSRGRQENEKLFF; CDR3 DNA: TGTGCCACCAGCAGAGGGCGGCAGGAGAATGAAAAACTGTTTTTT
V gene: TRBV7-9; D gene: .; J gene: TRBJ1-6; clone size: .; CDR3 protein: CASRYGNSPLHF; CDR3 DNA: TGTGCCAGCAGGTACGGGAATTCACCCCTCCACTTT
V gene: TRBV7-2; D gene: .; J gene: TRBJ2-7; clone size: .; CDR3 protein: CASSPAYEQYF; CDR3 DNA: TGTGCCAGCAGCCCAGCCTACGAGCAGTACTTC
V gene: TRBV12-3/TRBV12-4; D gene: .; J gene: TRBJ2-3; clone size: .; CDR3 protein: CASSQRENTQYF; CDR3 DNA: TGTGCCAGCAGCCAAAGGGAGAATACGCAGTATTTT
V gene: TRBV6-5; D gene: .; J gene: TRBJ1-1; clone size: .; CDR3 protein: CASSYSTSPNTEAFF; CDR3 DNA: TGTGCCAGCAGTTACTCAACATCCCCGAACACTGAAGCTTTCTTT
V gene: TRBV11-2; D gene: .; J gene: TRBJ1-1; clone size: once; CDR3 protein: CASSPYLGMNTEAFF; CDR3 DNA: TGTGCCAGCAGCCCATACCTGGGGATGAACACTGAAGCTTTCTTT
V gene: TRBV6-1; D gene: .; J gene: TRBJ2-5; clone size: .; CDR3 protein: CASSEHGGRETQYF; CDR3 DNA: TGTGCCAGCAGTGAACATGGGGGGAGGGAGACCCAGTACTTC
V gene: TRBV4-2; D gene: TRBD2; J gene: TRBJ2-5; clone size: .; CDR3 protein: CASSQEFGGAPETQYF; CDR3 DNA: TGTGCCAGCAGCCAAGAATTCGGGGGGGCCCCAGAGACCCAGTACTTC
V gene: TRBV29-1; D gene: .; J gene: TRBJ2-3; clone size: .; CDR3 protein: CSVDWRGTDTQYF; CDR3 DNA: TGCAGCGTTGATTGGCGGGGAACAGATACGCAGTATTTT
V gene: TRBV6-5; D gene: .; J gene: TRBJ2-7; clone size: .; CDR3 protein: CASNRDGVSYEQYF; CDR3 DNA: TGTGCCAGCAACCGCGACGGGGTTAGCTACGAGCAGTACTTC
V gene: TRBV2; D gene: .; J gene: TRBJ2-3; clone size: .; CDR3 protein: CASSDEPGSTDTQYF; CDR3 DNA: TGTGCCAGCAGTGATGAGCCCGGCTCCACAGATACGCAGTATTTT
V gene: TRBV5-1; D gene: .; J gene: TRBJ1-2; clone size: few; CDR3 protein: CASSWGGAGYGYTF; CDR3 DNA: TGCGCCAGCAGCTGGGGGGGCGCAGGCTATGGCTACACCTTC
V gene: TRBV9; D gene: .; J gene: TRBJ1-1; clone size: .; CDR3 protein: CASSRGTEAFF; CDR3 DNA: TGTGCCAGTTCGAGGGGCACTGAAGCTTTCTTT
V gene: TRBV6-2/TRBV6-3; D gene: .; J gene: TRBJ1-3; clone size: .; CDR3 protein: CASSYEKALVASTGNTIYF; CDR3 DNA: TGTGCCAGCAGTTACGAAAAGGCCCTGGTTGCCTCGACTGGAAACACCATATATTTT
V gene: TRBV6-2/TRBV6-3; D gene: TRBD2; J gene: TRBJ2-5; clone size: .; CDR3 protein: CASSRSGGQETQYF; CDR3 DNA: TGTGCCAGCAGTAGGAGCGGGGGCCAAGAGACCCAGTACTTC
V gene: TRBV4-1; D gene: TRBD1; J gene: TRBJ2-5; clone size: .; CDR3 protein: CASSQDRDRGTQYF; CDR3 DNA: TGCGCCAGCAGCCAAGATCGGGACAGGGGGACCCAGTACTTC
V gene: TRBV6-2/TRBV6-3; D gene: .; J gene: TRBJ1-5; clone size: .; CDR3 protein: CASSLRPVRAASQPQHF; CDR3 DNA: TGTGCCAGCAGTCTCCGACCTGTTCGCGCAGCTAGTCAGCCCCAGCATTTT
V gene: TRBV7-9; D gene: .; J gene: TRBJ2-6; clone size: .; CDR3 protein: CASSLGGGANVLTF; CDR3 DNA: TGTGCCAGCAGCTTAGGGGGTGGGGCCAACGTCCTGACTTTC
V gene: TRBV10-3; D gene: .; J gene: TRBJ1-1; clone size: .; CDR3 protein: CAISESGAGEAFF; CDR3 DNA: TGTGCCATCAGTGAGTCAGGGGCGGGTGAAGCTTTCTTT
V gene: TRBV5-6; D gene: TRBD1; J gene: TRBJ1-1; clone size: .; CDR3 protein: CASSFSYRGGWDTEAFF; CDR3 DNA: TGTGCCAGCAGCTTTTCGTACAGGGGAGGCTGGGACACTGAAGCTTTCTTT
V gene: TRBV27; D gene: .; J gene: TRBJ1-4; clone size: .; CDR3 protein: CASSLHATNEKLFF; CDR3 DNA: TGTGCCAGCAGCCTCCATGCAACTAATGAAAAACTGTTTTTT
V gene: TRBV7-2; D gene: .; J gene: TRBJ1-4; clone size: .; CDR3 protein: CASSPRLGGNNEKLFF; CDR3 DNA: TGTGCCAGCAGCCCCCGTCTGGGGGGAAATAATGAAAAACTGTTTTTT
V gene: TRBV19; D gene: .; J gene: TRBJ1-1; clone size: .; CDR3 protein: CASRDPLDGTPRDTEAFF; CDR3 DNA: TGTGCCAGTCGCGACCCTCTCGACGGGACGCCGAGAGACACTGAAGCTTTCTTT
V gene: TRBV7-9; D gene: TRBD2; J gene: TRBJ2-3; clone size: .; CDR3 protein: CASSLRLAASTDTQYF; CDR3 DNA: TGTGCCAGCAGCCTGCGACTAGCAGCTAGCACAGATACGCAGTATTTT
V gene: TRBV7-2; D gene: .; J gene: TRBJ1-5; clone size: .; CDR3 protein: CASSLETGQPQHF; CDR3 DNA: TGTGCCAGCAGCTTAGAAACAGGGCAGCCCCAGCATTTT
V gene: TRBV2; D gene: .; J gene: TRBJ1-5; clone size: .; CDR3 protein: CASKMVNSNQPQHF; CDR3 DNA: TGTGCCAGCAAAATGGTGAATAGCAATCAGCCCCAGCATTTT
V gene: TRBV21-1; D gene: .; J gene: TRBJ1-1; clone size: .; CDR3 protein: CASSTHFLQWSLEAFF; CDR3 DNA: TGTGCCAGCAGCACCCATTTCCTACAGTGGAGCCTTGAAGCTTTCTTT